These 9 T cell receptor beta chains originate from one sample sequenced in a study of CD8 T cells in ankylosing spondylitis. Using its own MiXCR run on the 5' RACE reads, TCRdb lists one record per CDR3 protein. Altogether 35,000 or so distinct CDR3 sequences are present, about 5.5% being singletons, with the ten largest covering less than 15%. Sequenced: blood, either unsorted or a sorted T cell fraction (not recorded which). Every receptor here comes from a male donor with ankylosing spondylitis or in good health (not recorded which).

In this sample, this clonotype turned up many times. V and J are TRBV15 and TRBJ2-3; D not certain. V was shortened by 2 bases and J by 2 bases, with 5 bases between the two germline ends. This CDR3 has 13 amino acids. Germline CDR1 is LNHNV and CDR2 is YYDKDF (reference sequence). CDR3 protein: CATSRIYTDTQYF. The CDR3 nucleotides are TGTGCCACCAGCAGAATCTACACAGATACGCAGTATTTT.

This clonotype was seen many times. J is TRBJ1-5 and V is TRBV7-2; D not certain. This CDR3 is 15 amino acids long. The germline V gene encodes CDR1 SGHTA and CDR2 FQGNSA. V was shortened by 1 base and J by 3 bases, with 10 bases between the two germline ends. CDR3 DNA sequence: TGTGCCAGCAGCTTAGAAGGAGGAATCAATCAGCCCCAGCATTTT. Residues: CASSLEGGINQPQHF.

There are many counts of this clonotype. A much larger clone is a single base away; this may be a read error. The chain combines TRBV27 with TRBJ2-3, with D possibly matching TRBD1 (6 bases). Germline loops: CDR1 MNHEY, CDR2 SMNVEV (reference sequence). The CDR3 sequence is 16 residues long. CDR3 sequence reads: CASSLVGGGYTDAQYF. As DNA, the CDR3 is TGTGCCAGCAGTTTGGTAGGGGGTGGCTACACAGATGCGCAGTATTTT.

This clonotype came up many times. The chain is built from TRBV6-1 and TRBJ2-7, with D perhaps matching TRBD2 (6 bases). V was clipped by 6 bases and J by 7 bases, with 19 bases between them. Germline loops: CDR1 MNHNS, CDR2 SASEGT. This CDR3 is 14 amino acids long. CDR3 region: CASRVGLLRWEQYF. The DNA of the CDR3 is TGTGCCAGCAGAGTGGGACTTCTCCGGTGGGAGCAGTACTTC.

This clonotype appeared many times. The chain joins TRBV7-9 to TRBJ2-1; unclear D gene. CDR3 length: 12 amino acids. Germline V gene data show CDR1 as SEHNR and CDR2 as FQNEAQ (reference sequence). V lost 3 bases and J 5 bases, leaving 5 bases between the germline ends. The CDR3 spells CASSFGNNEQFF. In nucleotides, the CDR3 is TGTGCCAGCAGCTTCGGCAACAATGAGCAGTTCTTC.

This clonotype was detected many times. The gene calls are TRBV9 and TRBJ2-3; perhaps D is TRBD1 or TRBD2 (5 bases each). Germline V CDR1 and CDR2: SGDLS, YYNGEE. This CDR3 region has 14 residues. V dropped 1 base and J dropped 6 bases, with 12 bases sitting between them. CDR3 nucleotide sequence: TGTGCCAGCAGCGTACAGGGACCTTCGGATACGCAGTATTTT. Translating it yields CASSVQGPSDTQYF.

This clonotype came up many times. The genes are TRBV20-1 and TRBJ2-7; no clear D. Germline assignment: CDR1 DFQATT and CDR2 SNEGSKA (reference sequence). The CDR3 has 13 residues. V was pared by 3 bases and J by 0 bases, with 9 bases between. CDR3: CSARAEGSYEQYF. The DNA for the CDR3 is TGCAGTGCTAGGGCCGAAGGCTCCTACGAGCAGTACTTC.

The chain uses TRBV12-3 or TRBV12-4 and TRBJ1-5; no reliable D call. V lost 4 bases and J lost 9, with 10 bases in between. The CDR3 loop spans 12 amino acids. For the CDR3, the DNA is TGTGCCAGCAGTTCCCCGACCTCGCCCCAGCATTTT. Encoded protein: CASSSPTSPQHF.

The table lists this clonotype with many counts. The V and J genes are TRBV5-1 and TRBJ2-3; 7 bases are shared with TRBD1. The V segment lost 0 bases and the J segment 4 bases; nucleotides outside the gene matches: 5. Looked up from germline, CDR1 is SGHRS and CDR2 is YFSETQ. This CDR3 is built from 15 residues. The CDR3 loop is CASSLEGGGADTQYF. The CDR3 DNA reads as TGCGCCAGCAGCTTGGAAGGGGGCGGCGCAGATACGCAGTATTTT.